This T cell receptor (beta chain) was observed in a study of monozygotic twins with cystic fibrosis. Study results and caveats: Monozygotic CF twins shared more identical nucleotide clonotypes than unrelated patients. Median Simpson clonality of 0.0095 suggested naive T cells predominated.

Deletions cut 0 bases from V and 10 bases from J, with 13 bases between. Germline CDR1 MNHEY, CDR2 SVGAGI. The CDR3 covers 15 residues. Repertoires were generated with immunoSEQ multiplex PCR, while TCRdb's copy carries only in-frame clones and drops some. Here the sample spans 18,000 or so clones, about 90% being singletons. Turning to this clone: What it recognizes is unknown.

V usage is TRBV6-5 and J usage is TRBJ1-6, with D possibly TRBD1 on 6 matching bases. Sequenced: blood. The clonotype was recovered from a girl aged 2 to 9 with cystic fibrosis. The CDR3 bases are TGTGCCAGCAGTTACTCGGGTAGGGGGAGATCACCCCTCCACTTT. This translates into CASSYSGRGRSPLHF.